These 31 T cell receptor beta chains originate from one sample sequenced in a study of blood T cell repertoires in COVID-19. Some clones are missing from TCRdb's copy, which holds only in-frame ones; the method was immunoSEQ multiplex PCR. The data hold approximately 160,000 clones, with 80% to 90% observed a single time. The sample comprised peripheral blood. The receptors stem from a woman aged 55-70 years with COVID-19, enrolled during active disease.

V is TRBV19 and J is TRBJ1-6; 7 positions match TRBD1. V lost 5 bases to trimming and J lost 9 bases; unmatched junction nucleotides: 4. Germline-derived CDR1 and CDR2 are LNHDA and SQIVND (reference sequence). The CDR3 runs 13 residues. As DNA, the CDR3 is TGTGCCAGTAGTCCCCCAGGGGGTTCACCCCTCCACTTT. This codes for CASSPPGGSPLHF.

This clone was counted only a few times. The chain is built from TRBV5-4 and TRBJ1-1; a weak D match, TRBD1 (5 bases). Germline CDR1 SGHNT, CDR2 YYREEE (reference sequence). The length of the CDR3 is 13 residues. V was pared by 5 bases and J by 4 bases, with 12 bases between. CDR3 DNA sequence: TGTGCCAGCAGTTACGGGGGTGTCACTGAAGCTTTCTTT. Amino acids: CASSYGGVTEAFF. The full variable domain, with the rest looked up from reference TRBV5-4 and TRBJ1-1, is ETGVTQSPTHLIKTRGQQVTLRCSSQSGHNTVSWYQQALGQGPQFIFQYYREEENGRGNFPPRFSGLQFPNYSSELNVNALELDDSALYLCASSYGGVTEAFFGQGTRLTVV.

V is TRBV6-5 and J is TRBJ1-2, with D uncertain. The CDR3 consists of 13 residues. Trimming removed 5 bases at V and 4 bases at J, with 11 bases between. Germline loops: CDR1 MNHEY, CDR2 SVGAGI. CDR3 amino acids: CASSPGFFYGYTF. The DNA of the CDR3 is TGTGCCAGCAGTCCAGGTTTTTTCTATGGCTACACCTTC.

The gene calls are TRBV19 and TRBJ1-1; D not certain. Between the trimmed V and J ends, which lost 5 bases and 8 bases, there was a span of 24 bases. The germline V gene encodes CDR1 LNHDA and CDR2 SQIVND (reference sequence). The CDR3 is made up of 16 amino acids. The CDR3 region is CASSDKRGLGKREAFF. In DNA form, the CDR3 reads TGTGCCAGTAGTGATAAGAGAGGCCTCGGTAAGAGGGAAGCTTTCTTT.

The rearrangement joins TRBV3-1 (or the pseudogene TRBV3-2) to TRBJ2-7; D is unclear. The CDR3 extends over 16 amino acids. CDR1 LGHDT and CDR2 YNNKEL come from the germline V gene (reference sequence). Trimming removed 0 bases from V and 7 bases from J, with 19 bases in between. CDR3 residues: CASSQDNQPRPREQYF. The CDR3 DNA reads as TGTGCCAGCAGCCAAGATAACCAGCCTAGACCACGGGAGCAGTACTTC.

The chain is built from TRBV5-1 and TRBJ2-3; TRBD2 matches at 9 bases. The trim removed 0 bases at V and 5 bases at J, leaving 7 bases unmatched. The germline V gene has CDR1 SGHRS and CDR2 YFSETQ. The CDR3 is 16 amino acids. The CDR3 sequence is CASSLVIAGAGDTQYF. The CDR3 DNA sequence: TGCGCCAGCAGCTTGGTTATAGCGGGGGCGGGAGATACGCAGTATTTT.

The J gene is TRBJ1-5, the V gene TRBV24-1; a weak D match, TRBD1 (5 bases). V gave up 3 bases and J gave up 7 bases, with 15 bases separating them. Germline lookup yields CDR1 KGHDR and CDR2 SFDVKD. The CDR3 runs 15 residues. Written as DNA, the CDR3 is TGTGCCACCAGTGATGGGGGGAGCGGTGAGCAGCCCCAGCATTTT. It specifies CATSDGGSGEQPQHF.

CDR3 sequence reads: CASSVGSSYNEQFF. CDR3 DNA sequence: TGTGCCAGCAGCGTAGGTAGCTCCTACAATGAGCAGTTCTTC. The chain employs TRBV9 and TRBJ2-1; D is uncertain. The CDR3 covers 14 residues. CDR1 and CDR2 (germline): SGDLS, YYNGEE. Trimming took off 0 bases at V and 0 bases at J, with 4 bases between the two ends.

This clone was counted once. DNA of the CDR3: TGTGCCAGCAGAGACAGCTCTGGAAACACCATATATTTT. The encoded protein is CASRDSSGNTIYF. V gene TRBV2 combines with J gene TRBJ1-3; D is possibly TRBD1 (5 bases). There are 13 residues in the CDR3. Germline CDR1 is SNHLY and CDR2 is FYNNEI. V was cut by 6 bases and J by 0 bases, with 6 bases left in between.

The V gene is TRBV3-1 (or the pseudogene TRBV3-2), the J gene TRBJ1-2, with D perhaps matching TRBD1 (6 bases). V shed 4 bases and J shed 1 base, with 13 bases lying between them. The CDR3 consists of 15 residues. Germline values: CDR1 LGHDT, CDR2 YNNKEL (reference sequence). The CDR3 nucleotides are TGTGCCAGCAGCCGCTCAGGGGCCCTTAACTATGGCTACACCTTC. It specifies CASSRSGALNYGYTF.

J is TRBJ2-3 and V is TRBV5-1; tentatively, D is TRBD2 (6 bases). CDR1 and CDR2 (germline): SGHRS, YFSETQ. The CDR3 runs 14 residues. Trimming took off 0 bases at V and 5 bases at J, with 10 bases between the two ends. The CDR3 reads CASSLEGRGDTQYF. As DNA, the CDR3 is TGCGCCAGCAGCTTGGAGGGGCGGGGAGATACGCAGTATTTT.

The V and J genes are TRBV7-8 and TRBJ2-6; 10 bases agree with TRBD1. V dropped 4 bases and J dropped 0; count of bases not matched to a gene: 6. The CDR3 is made up of 18 amino acids. CDR1 SGHVS and CDR2 FQNEAQ come from the germline V gene. The CDR3 region has the DNA TGTGCCAGCAGCTCCGGACAGGGGGGGACCTCTGGGGCCAACGTCCTGACTTTC. Translation gives CASSSGQGGTSGANVLTF.

The rearrangement uses TRBV3-1 (or the pseudogene TRBV3-2) and TRBJ2-3; D is possibly TRBD1 (5 bases). This CDR3 comprises 16 residues. Trimming pared 4 bases from V and 2 bases from J, leaving 16 bases between. Per the germline V gene, CDR1 is LGHDT and CDR2 is YNNKEL (reference sequence). The CDR3 coding sequence is TGTGCCAGCAGCCTTCAGGGTTGGGTGAACACAGATACGCAGTATTTT. Translation: CASSLQGWVNTDTQYF.

The chain links TRBV7-9 to TRBJ2-7; D not certain. Germline values: CDR1 SEHNR, CDR2 FQNEAQ (reference sequence). The CDR3 runs 13 residues. Trimming removed 5 bases at V and 2 bases at J, with 10 bases between. The CDR3 sequence: CASSHQVTYEQYF. The CDR3 DNA reads as TGTGCCAGCAGCCACCAGGTGACCTACGAGCAGTACTTC. The whole variable domain, filled in from reference TRBV7-9 and TRBJ2-7, reads DTGVSQNPRHKITKRGQNVTFRCDPISEHNRLYWYRQTLGQGPEFLTYFQNEAQLEKSRLLSDRFSAERPKGSFSTLEIQRTEQGDSAMYLCASSHQVTYEQYFGPGTRLTVT.

V is TRBV5-6 and J is TRBJ2-7; 10 bases agree with TRBD2. This CDR3 comprises 14 residues. Germline V gene sequence: CDR1 SGHDT, CDR2 YYEEEE. The trim removed 4 bases at V and 4 bases at J, leaving 5 bases unmatched. In nucleotides, the CDR3 is TGTGCCAGCAGCGCGAGCGGGGGGGCTTACGAGCAGTACGTC. It yields the protein CASSASGGAYEQYV.

This chain connects TRBV18 to TRBJ2-1, with 12 bases identical to TRBD2. Germline CDR1 and CDR2: KGHSH and LQKENI. The length of the CDR3 is 15 residues. The trim removed 6 bases at V and 8 bases at J, leaving 8 bases unmatched. CDR3 DNA sequence: TGTGCCAGCTCCCTCACTAGCGGGAGGAACTATGAGCAGTTCTTC. Protein: CASSLTSGRNYEQFF.

CDR3 sequence: CSVREHSNQPQHF. The CDR3 coding sequence is TGCAGCGTAAGAGAGCATAGCAATCAGCCCCAGCATTTT. This rearrangement joins TRBV29-1 to TRBJ1-5, with no clear D. The CDR3 consists of 13 residues. Trimming pared 6 bases from V and 0 bases from J, leaving 9 bases between. Germline CDR1 reads SQVTM; CDR2 reads ANQGSEA.

The chain couples TRBV7-2 to TRBJ1-5, with 9 bases matching TRBD1. The CDR3 runs 17 residues. Per the germline V gene, CDR1 is SGHTA and CDR2 is FQGNSA. Losses at the gene ends were 1 base for V and 0 bases for J; bases not matched to a gene: 4. CDR3 loop: CASSLDGTGYSNQPQHF. The CDR3 DNA reads TGTGCCAGCAGCTTAGATGGGACAGGGTATAGCAATCAGCCCCAGCATTTT.

V is TRBV5-1 and J is TRBJ2-2, with D perhaps matching TRBD1 (6 bases). The V end was cut by 4 bases, the J end by 3 bases, with 13 bases between. Germline V lookup: CDR1 SGHRS, CDR2 YFSETQ. The CDR3 has 15 residues. The CDR3 reads CASSAVRGDTGELFF. CDR3 DNA sequence: TGCGCCAGCAGCGCCGTCAGGGGAGACACCGGGGAGCTGTTTTTT.

This chain joins TRBV5-8 and TRBJ2-3; D might be TRBD2 (6 bases). V was cut by 0 bases and J by 5 bases, with 10 bases left in between. Per germline, CDR1 SGHTS and CDR2 YDEGEE. The CDR3 is 14 residues long. The CDR3 loop reads CASSLETGRDTQYF. The CDR3 bases are TGTGCCAGCAGCTTGGAAACCGGGAGAGATACGCAGTATTTT.

The genes are TRBV5-1 and TRBJ1-6, with TRBD1 matching over 9 bases. The CDR3 extends over 18 amino acids. Trimming cost V 2 bases and J 10 bases; bases outside gene matches: 16. Germline assignment: CDR1 SGHRS and CDR2 YFSETQ. This CDR3 is CASSFITSGTGNSSPLHF. CDR3 DNA: TGCGCCAGCAGCTTCATTACTTCCGGGACAGGGAACAGCTCACCCCTCCACTTT.

About this clone itself: Its ends do not fully match the called genes, so a read error is possible. CDR3 DNA sequence: TGCGCCAGCAATGAGGGACATTTTAATCAGCCCCAGCATTTT. Translation gives CASNEGHFNQPQHF. The gene calls are TRBV10-2 and TRBJ1-5, with a possible D match to TRBD1 (6 bases). Germline V lookup: CDR1 WSHSY, CDR2 SAAADI. This CDR3 comprises 14 residues.

The V and J genes are TRBV25-1 and TRBJ1-1; 7 nucleotides line up with TRBD1. Germline V gene lookup returns CDR1 MGHDK and CDR2 SYGVNS. This CDR3 spans 13 amino acids. V gave up 6 bases and J gave up 1 base; unmatched junction bases: 2. The CDR3 sequence: CASSWTGNTEAFF. As DNA, the CDR3 is TGTGCCAGCAGCTGGACAGGGAACACTGAAGCTTTCTTT.

This sequence joins TRBV19 and TRBJ2-1; TRBD2 matches 7 bases. V was clipped by 6 bases and J by 7 bases; unmatched bases: 6. CDR1 LNHDA and CDR2 SQIVND come from the germline V gene (reference sequence). The CDR3 has 13 residues. The CDR3 DNA sequence: TGTGCCAGTAGACCTCTAGCGGAGAATGAGCAGTTCTTC. Its protein product is CASRPLAENEQFF.

V and J are TRBV18 and TRBJ2-2; TRBD2 aligns across 7 bases. CDR1 KGHSH and CDR2 LQKENI come from the germline V gene. The trim removed 5 bases at V and 3 bases at J, leaving 6 bases unmatched. This CDR3 is built from 15 residues. The CDR3 DNA sequence: TGTGCCAGCTCAGCTTCTAGCGGTTACACCGGGGAGCTGTTTTTT. It specifies CASSASSGYTGELFF.

This sequence joins TRBV6-2 or TRBV6-3 and TRBJ1-1; 7 bases are shared with TRBD1. The CDR3 extends over 15 amino acids. Germline lookup yields CDR1 MNHEY and CDR2 SVGEGT. J was trimmed by 1 base and V by 6 bases; bases with no gene match: 8. As DNA, the CDR3 is TGTGCCAGCAGCCAGCAGACAGGGTCGAACACTGAAGCTTTCTTT. It specifies CASSQQTGSNTEAFF.

The chain employs TRBV7-6 and TRBJ2-1; 8 bases agree with TRBD2. The CDR3 consists of 15 residues. Germline V CDR1 and CDR2: SGHVS, FNYEAQ. V shed 6 bases and J 4 bases; nucleotides not matched to a gene: 8. The CDR3 protein is CASRPTSGVYNEQFF. CDR3 nucleotides: TGTGCCAGCAGACCCACTAGCGGAGTTTACAATGAGCAGTTCTTC.

V gene TRBV19 combines with J gene TRBJ1-4; 9 bases line up with TRBD1. CDR1 LNHDA and CDR2 SQIVND come from the germline V gene (reference sequence). With 5 bases clipped from V and 5 bases from J, the junction kept 6 bases outside the gene matches. This CDR3 region has 15 residues. CDR3 DNA sequence: TGTGCCAGTAGTCCTAACAGGGGGCGGAATGAAAAACTGTTTTTT. This encodes CASSPNRGRNEKLFF. The variable domain in full, completed from reference TRBV19 and TRBJ1-4, reads DGGITQSPKYLFRKEGQNVTLSCEQNLNHDAMYWYRQDPGQGLRLIYYSQIVNDFQKGDIAEGYSVSREKKESFPLTVTSAQKNPTAFYLCASSPNRGRNEKLFFGSGTQLSVL.

The V call is TRBV27, the J call TRBJ2-1; 12 nucleotides line up with TRBD2. Germline V gene sequence: CDR1 MNHEY, CDR2 SMNVEV (reference sequence). The ends lost 2 bases at V and 5 bases at J; junction bases unmatched: 4. The CDR3 totals 16 residues. The CDR3, as DNA: TGTGCCAGCAGTTTACTAGCGGGAGGGATAAACAATGAGCAGTTCTTC. Translating it yields CASSLLAGGINNEQFF.

The chain recombines TRBV6-5 with TRBJ2-3; D is perhaps TRBD2 (7 bases). Germline V lookup: CDR1 MNHEY, CDR2 SVGAGI. V lost 6 bases and J 9 bases, leaving 16 bases between the germline ends. The CDR3 covers 13 residues. CDR3 nucleotide sequence: TGTGCCAGCAGAATAGTCAGGGGAGGGACGCAGTATTTT. It translates to CASRIVRGGTQYF.

This clone was picked up a small number of times. The chain couples TRBV11-2 to TRBJ2-7; 8 bases agree with TRBD1. Germline lookup yields CDR1 SGHAT and CDR2 FQNNGV. The V segment lost 1 base and the J segment 7 bases; nucleotides outside the gene matches: 9. The CDR3 contains 15 residues. The CDR3 coding sequence is TGTGCCAGCAGCTTAGTTGGGACAGGTTCGTCTGAGCAGTACGTC. This codes for CASSLVGTGSSEQYV.